This is a list of T cell receptor beta chains from one sample in a study of identical twins. TCRdb re-analysed the 5' RACE reads in MiXCR, keeping a single row per CDR3 protein. The data show 350,000 to 500,000 distinct CDR3 sequences, with roughly 20% seen just once and 12% held by the top ten. Sequenced material: naive T cells sorted from blood. These receptors were collected from a man in his fifties in good health. Both conserved end residues are part of each CDR3. The D gene is left open where the match is weak. Only some rows state a clone size, as once, few, many or a class for expanded clones.

J | size | V | D | DNA | CDR3
TRBJ2-3 | NA | TRBV15 | TRBD2 | TGTGCCACCAGCAGAGCGGCGCGGGAGATTACAGATACGCAGTATTTT | CATSRAAREITDTQYF
TRBJ1-1 | few | TRBV20-1 | NA | TGCAGTGCTAGAGGTGAGGGAGTGGGCACTGAAGCTTTCTTT | CSARGEGVGTEAFF
TRBJ2-2 | NA | TRBV4-1 | NA | TGCGCCAGCAGCCAAGAACTTCTGGTGGGCGGGGAGCTGTTTTTT | CASSQELLVGGELFF
TRBJ2-7 | many | TRBV20-1 | TRBD1 | TGCAGTGCTAGAGAGGGACAGGGGGCTGTCGAGCAGTACTTC | CSAREGQGAVEQYF
TRBJ2-3 | NA | TRBV20-1 | TRBD1 | TGCAGTGTACCCGGGACAGGGGTAATAGATACGCAGTATTTT | CSVPGTGVIDTQYF
TRBJ1-2 | NA | TRBV12-3/TRBV12-4 | NA | TGTGCCAGCAGTTTAACCGCGGGGGGGGGTGGCTACACCTTC | CASSLTAGGGGYTF
TRBJ1-5 | NA | TRBV6-2/TRBV6-3 | NA | TGTGCCAGCAGTTACGGGACAACGGTCAATCAGCCCCAGCATTTT | CASSYGTTVNQPQHF
TRBJ1-2 | NA | TRBV5-6 | NA | TGTGCCAGCAGCGGGACCGGAGCTGGCTATGGCTACACCTTC | CASSGTGAGYGYTF
TRBJ2-7 | many | TRBV20-1 | NA | TGCAGTGCCCCGAAGGGCTCCTACGAGCAGTACTTC | CSAPKGSYEQYF
TRBJ2-7 | many | TRBV5-1 | NA | TGCGCCAGCAGCTTGGCCGAGACAGTCTACGAGCAGTACTTC | CASSLAETVYEQYF
TRBJ1-1 | NA | TRBV4-3 | NA | TGCGCCAGCAGCCAAGTCTTGCTGGGGAACACTGAAGCTTTCTTT | CASSQVLLGNTEAFF
TRBJ2-7 | NA | TRBV5-6 | NA | TGTGCCAGCAGCCTAGGCATAATGACATACGAGCAGTACTTC | CASSLGIMTYEQYF
TRBJ1-4 | few | TRBV10-3 | NA | TGTGCCAGCAGGGTATCTCAGGATGAAAAACTGTTTTTT | CASRVSQDEKLFF
TRBJ2-1 | NA | TRBV12-3/TRBV12-4 | TRBD2 | TGTGCCAGCAACCGAGCGGGAGGGTCCTACAATGAGCAGTTCTTC | CASNRAGGSYNEQFF
TRBJ2-5 | few | TRBV20-1 | NA | TGCAGTGCTAGCTATACAGACCAAGAGACCCAGTACTTC | CSASYTDQETQYF
TRBJ1-6 | few | TRBV14 | NA | TGTGCCAGCAGCCAGGCATTCTCCGGTTCACCCCTCCACTTT | CASSQAFSGSPLHF
TRBJ2-1 | NA | TRBV4-1 | TRBD1 | TGCGCCAGCAGCCTTCTCGGGACAGAGAACTTCAATGAGCAGTTCTTC | CASSLLGTENFNEQFF
TRBJ2-1 | NA | TRBV7-2 | TRBD2 | TGTGCCAGCAGCTTAGGCTTGTTCAGCGGGAGTGGCCTTCGATCCTACAATGAGCAGTTCTTC | CASSLGLFSGSGLRSYNEQFF
TRBJ2-7 | NA | TRBV10-3 | NA | TGTGCCATTTCAACAGACTACGAGCAGTACTTC | CAISTDYEQYF
TRBJ2-7 | NA | TRBV11-1 | TRBD2 | TGTGCCAGCAGCTTCCCTACCGTGCCAGAGAGCGGGAGGGGGGCCTACGAGCAGTACTTC | CASSFPTVPESGRGAYEQYF
TRBJ1-5 | once | TRBV20-1 | NA | TGCAGTGCTAGAGGTTCCCCTGAGCGTCACAATCAGCCCCAGCATTTT | CSARGSPERHNQPQHF
TRBJ2-7 | NA | TRBV13 | NA | TGTGCCAGCAGCTTAGGGGACAGTAGAGGCTACGAGCAGTACTTC | CASSLGDSRGYEQYF
TRBJ2-4 | few | TRBV5-4 | NA | TGTGCCAGCAGCCAAAGACTAGCCAAAAACATTCAGTACTTC | CASSQRLAKNIQYF
TRBJ2-2 | few | TRBV4-3 | NA | TGCGCCAGCAGCCAAGATCCGGACAGCACCGGGGAGCTGTTTTTT | CASSQDPDSTGELFF
TRBJ2-4 | NA | TRBV4-2 | NA | TGTGCCAGCAGCACCCCTGGAACTAGCATGATGTACATTCAGTACTTC | CASSTPGTSMMYIQYF
TRBJ2-1 | NA | TRBV29-1 | NA | TGCAGCGTTGGTGAGGCCGTCTGGGAGCAGTTCTTC | CSVGEAVWEQFF
TRBJ2-5 | NA | TRBV10-3 | NA | TGTGCCATCAGTGAGTCGAAGGGCTTCCAAGAGACCCAGTACTTC | CAISESKGFQETQYF
TRBJ1-5 | few | TRBV20-1 | NA | TGCAGTGCTCAGACGGGGGGCGGCAATCAGCCCCAGCATTTT | CSAQTGGGNQPQHF
TRBJ2-7 | few | TRBV6-2/TRBV6-3 | NA | TGTGCCAGCAGCCCCGTGAGGGCCTTTGGTCCCTACGAGCAGTACTTC | CASSPVRAFGPYEQYF
TRBJ2-5 | few | TRBV12-3/TRBV12-4 | NA | TGTGCCAGCGGACATCAGTTGGGCCAAGAGACCCAGTACTTC | CASGHQLGQETQYF
TRBJ1-1 | NA | TRBV20-1 | NA | TGCAGTGCTAGCCCGGGGCCGGACACTGAAGCTTTCTTT | CSASPGPDTEAFF
TRBJ2-1 | many | TRBV5-5 | NA | TGTGCCAGCAGCTTGACAAGCCCATACAATGAGCAGTTCTTC | CASSLTSPYNEQFF
TRBJ2-7 | NA | TRBV6-5 | TRBD1 | TGTGCCAGCAGTTATCGACAGGGTAGTATCTACGAGCAGTACTTC | CASSYRQGSIYEQYF
TRBJ2-3 | NA | TRBV7-2 | NA | TGTGCCAGCAGTCCCGGGACGACCACAGATACGCAGTATTTT | CASSPGTTTDTQYF
TRBJ2-7 | NA | TRBV10-1 | TRBD1 | TGCGCCAGCAGTGAATCTAACAGGGGTGTGCAGTACTTC | CASSESNRGVQYF
TRBJ2-7 | many | TRBV20-1 | NA | TGCAGTGCTAGTTCGGCAGTAAGCTCCTACGAGCAGTACTTC | CSASSAVSSYEQYF
TRBJ2-1 | many | TRBV11-3 | NA | TGTGCCAGCAGCTTAGGAAGTATTATGGGTCCCTCCTACAATGAGCAGTTCTTC | CASSLGSIMGPSYNEQFF
TRBJ2-5 | few | TRBV15 | NA | TGTGCCACCAGCAGAGATTCCGGACGGCAAGAGACCCAGTACTTC | CATSRDSGRQETQYF
TRBJ2-7 | few | TRBV20-1 | TRBD2 | TGCAGTGCTTTTAGCGGGATTCACGAGCAGTACTTC | CSAFSGIHEQYF
TRBJ1-4 | NA | TRBV29-1 | NA | TGCAGCGTTGACGGCGGCGCAACTAATGAAAAACTGTTTTTT | CSVDGGATNEKLFF
TRBJ1-4 | many | TRBV20-1 | NA | TGCAGTGCTAAGGGGCTTGCAACTAATGAAAAACTGTTTTTT | CSAKGLATNEKLFF
TRBJ2-2 | NA | TRBV5-1 | NA | TGCGCCAGCAGCTTGTCGGGCAGCTACAACACCGGGGAGCTGTTTTTT | CASSLSGSYNTGELFF
TRBJ1-2 | NA | TRBV6-5 | NA | TGTGCCAGCAGTTACCAGAGCAACATTAACTATGGCTACACCTTC | CASSYQSNINYGYTF
TRBJ2-7 | few | TRBV10-3 | TRBD2 | TGTGCCATCAGTGAGGGGGTTCTAGCGGGCTACGAGCAGTACTTC | CAISEGVLAGYEQYF
TRBJ2-7 | NA | TRBV19 | NA | TGTGCCAGTAGTATCGCCCGGGGGAACCGGGACGAGCAGTACTTC | CASSIARGNRDEQYF
TRBJ1-3 | NA | TRBV29-1 | NA | TGCAGCGTTTACACGACCGGGGCCATATATTTT | CSVYTTGAIYF
TRBJ2-7 | NA | TRBV7-2 | TRBD2 | TGTGCCAGCAGCTTCTCCGGGGGGTTCTACGAGCAGTACTTC | CASSFSGGFYEQYF
TRBJ2-4 | NA | TRBV6-2/TRBV6-3 | NA | TGTGCCAGCCGGAAAGACAGTCTCGGCAAAAACATTCAGTACTTC | CASRKDSLGKNIQYF
TRBJ2-1 | NA | TRBV20-1 | TRBD2 | TGCAGTGCGCGCTTAAGCGGGAGAGCCTACAATGAGCAGTTCTTC | CSARLSGRAYNEQFF
TRBJ1-2 | NA | TRBV7-9 | NA | TGTGCCAGCTCCCGGGGATCTGGAGGCTACACCTTC | CASSRGSGGYTF
TRBJ2-6 | NA | TRBV13 | NA | TGTGCCAGCAGATCCACAGGGTGGGGGGCCAACGTCCTGACTTTC | CASRSTGWGANVLTF
TRBJ1-2 | many | TRBV10-3 | NA | TGTGCCATCAGTGAGTCAGGAGGCTACACCTTC | CAISESGGYTF